The clone carrying this T cell receptor (beta chain) came up a few times. V lost 3 bases, J lost 0 bases, and 6 bases stayed unmatched. Germline V gene sequence: CDR1 SGHRS, CDR2 YFSETQ. This CDR3 is 16 amino acids long. The repertoire was sequenced with immunoSEQ multiplex PCR; TCRdb's copy has only in-frame clones and lacks some. Among roughly 70,000 clones listed, roughly three quarters were seen once. These data are taken from a study of blood T cell repertoires in COVID-19. Patients in Seattle were enrolled during active infection, then followed longitudinally. Sequencing used peripheral blood. The origin of this receptor is a man between 65 and 85 years old with COVID-19, enrolled during active disease. The chain joins TRBV5-1 to TRBJ2-7; 10 bases are shared with TRBD2. This CDR3 is CASSSWTSGSSYEQYF. CDR3 DNA: TGCGCCAGCAGCTCTTGGACTAGCGGAAGCTCCTACGAGCAGTACTTC.